In this sample, the clone carrying this T cell receptor (beta chain) turned up many times. Its matching antigen is unknown. The data originate from a study of T cells after yellow fever vaccination. About the research overall: SMART-Seq v4 Ultra Low Input served to prepare low-cell-number fractions.

V gave up 0 bases and J gave up 7 bases, with 6 bases separating them. The CDR3 is 12 amino acids. Germline V gene lookup returns CDR1 SGHNT and CDR2 YYREEE (reference sequence). A 5'RACE template-switching step, the method used to make TCR cDNA, added a universal primer site and UMIs. One entry per CDR3 protein, called by TCRdb with MiXCR from the 5' RACE reads. The data show some 300,000 distinct CDR3 sequences, roughly 3.5% seen once. Study-wide findings and caveats: Re-detected after boosting: most primary clones, 96% of CD4 and roughly 90% of CD8.

The chain is built from TRBV5-4 and TRBJ2-3; D remains unclear. Specimen: PBMCs, collected on the day of the yellow fever booster vaccination. The source is a man younger than 35 who received the YFV17D yellow fever vaccine. CDR3 DNA: TGTGCCAGCAGCTTGGCGACGCATACGCAGTATTTT. This gives the protein CASSLATHTQYF. The whole variable domain, filled in from reference TRBV5-4 and TRBJ2-3, reads ETGVTQSPTHLIKTRGQQVTLRCSSQSGHNTVSWYQQALGQGPQFIFQYYREEENGRGNFPPRFSGLQFPNYSSELNVNALELDDSALYLCASSLATHTQYFGPGTRLTVL.